The clone carrying this T cell receptor beta chain was seen at least ten times. What it binds is not known. CDR3 length: 15 amino acids. Germline lookup yields CDR1 SGHVS and CDR2 FQNEAQ. V was pared by 5 bases and J by 2 bases, with 15 bases between. The sample comes from a study of CD8 T cells in ankylosing spondylitis. Quantitative 5'-RACE with molecular barcodes was used to make the TCR beta libraries. A single record per CDR3 protein comes from TCRdb applying MiXCR to the 5' RACE reads. In the table there are 40,000 to 55,000 distinct CDR3 sequences, 7.4% of which are singletons. Whole-study results and caveats: Researchers report that disease-linked clones proved CD8+ and relatively rare in peripheral blood.

Sequenced input: blood, either unsorted or a sorted T cell fraction (not recorded which). This clonotype was sampled from a female donor with ankylosing spondylitis or in good health (not recorded which). This rearrangement joins TRBV7-8 to TRBJ2-5; D is uncertain. Here the CDR3 reads CASSRERLLQETQYF. DNA for the CDR3: TGTGCCAGCAGCCGAGAAAGACTTTTACAAGAGACCCAGTACTTC.